A selection of T cell receptor beta chains follows, all from one sample in a study of T cells in Graves' hyperthyroidism and ophthalmopathy. TCRdb fed the multiplex PCR reads into MiXCR, producing one record per CDR3 protein. The table includes about 560,000 distinct CDR3 sequences, 16% detected once. Sequenced sample: blood. The receptors were sampled from a woman under 30 with Graves' hyperthyroidism. CDR3s include the opening cysteine and the closing phenylalanine or tryptophan. The D gene is left open where the match is weak. Where a row states a size, it is once, few, many or the class of an expanded clone; other rows omit it.

cdr3_aa	cdr3_nt	d_call	clone_size	cdr3_length	v_call	j_call
CTSSKIGNTGELFF	TGTACCAGCAGCAAGATAGGGAACACCGGGGAGCTGTTTTTT	.	.	14	TRBV7-2	TRBJ2-2
CASSLATGNEQFF	TGCGCCAGCAGCTTGGCGACAGGCAATGAGCAGTTCTTC	.	many	13	TRBV5-1	TRBJ2-1
CATYRGGVGTGELFF	TGTGCCACCTACCGAGGGGGAGTTGGCACCGGGGAGCTGTTTTTT	.	many	15	TRBV28	TRBJ2-2
CASSEALRSYEQYF	TGTGCCAGCAGTGAAGCGCTTCGGAGCTACGAGCAGTACTTC	.	few	14	TRBV6-1	TRBJ2-7
CASSSLGGTDTQYF	TGTGCCAGCAGTTCCCTGGGGGGCACAGATACGCAGTATTTT	.	many	14	TRBV12-3/TRBV12-4	TRBJ2-3
CASNWAGGGETQYF	TGTGCCAGCAACTGGGCCGGGGGTGGTGAGACCCAGTACTTC	.	.	14	TRBV28	TRBJ2-5
CSSFPHQETQYF	TGCAGTAGTTTCCCCCACCAAGAGACCCAGTACTTC	.	few	12	TRBV20-1	TRBJ2-5
CATSAAPDSQSGNGAYEQYF	TGTGCCACCAGCGCGGCACCGGACAGTCAAAGCGGAAATGGGGCCTACGAGCAGTACTTC	.	once	20	TRBV24-1	TRBJ2-7
CASSDPRLAGTYEQYF	TGTGCCAGCAGCGATCCAAGACTAGCGGGGACCTACGAGCAGTACTTC	TRBD2	.	16	TRBV25-1	TRBJ2-7
CASSQTGGWADTQYF	TGTGCCAGCAGCCAAACAGGGGGCTGGGCAGATACGCAGTATTTT	TRBD1	.	15	TRBV7-9	TRBJ2-3
CASGALPATGELFF	TGTGCCAGCGGGGCCCTCCCGGCCACCGGGGAGCTGTTTTTT	.	.	14	TRBV6-2/TRBV6-3	TRBJ2-2
CASSEGWDPLTDTQYF	TGTGCCAGCAGTGAAGGATGGGACCCCCTCACAGATACGCAGTATTTT	.	few	16	TRBV2	TRBJ2-3
CASSLALTRNTEAFF	TGTGCCAGCAGTTTGGCCTTGACAAGAAACACTGAAGCTTTCTTT	.	many	15	TRBV12-3/TRBV12-4	TRBJ1-1
CASSSLGDPLSGANVLTF	TGTGCCAGCAGTTCGCTCGGGGACCCACTCTCTGGGGCCAACGTCCTGACTTTC	.	few	18	TRBV28	TRBJ2-6
CASSSYRGHWTDTQYF	TGTGCCAGCAGTTCGTACAGGGGGCATTGGACAGATACGCAGTATTTT	TRBD1	.	16	TRBV6-1	TRBJ2-3
CSVEGGSGGREQYF	TGCAGCGTTGAAGGGGGATCCGGGGGGCGCGAGCAGTACTTC	.	few	14	TRBV29-1	TRBJ2-7
CSADGTSGSYEQYF	TGCAGTGCTGATGGGACTAGCGGGAGTTACGAGCAGTACTTC	TRBD2	.	14	TRBV20-1	TRBJ2-7
CSVDDGSSYEQYF	TGCAGCGTTGACGACGGTAGCTCCTACGAGCAGTACTTC	.	.	13	TRBV29-1	TRBJ2-7
CASSLGTSGRTQYF	TGTGCCAGCAGCTTAGGGACTAGCGGGAGAACGCAGTATTTT	TRBD2	.	14	TRBV7-9	TRBJ2-3
CSASALGAGQPQHF	TGCAGTGCTAGTGCCCTGGGGGCGGGACAGCCCCAGCATTTT	.	many	14	TRBV20-1	TRBJ1-5
CASSPTGGRAGEQYF	TGTGCCAGCTCGCCTACTGGCGGGAGGGCCGGAGAGCAGTACTTC	TRBD2	.	15	TRBV18	TRBJ2-7
CASSSRTGARGTDTQYF	TGTGCCAGCAGCTCGCGTACAGGGGCCAGGGGCACAGATACGCAGTATTTT	TRBD1	few	17	TRBV14	TRBJ2-3
CASSSAFGQGENTQYF	TGTGCCAGCAGCTCCGCATTCGGACAGGGGGAAAATACGCAGTATTTT	TRBD1	many	16	TRBV7-8	TRBJ2-3
CASSEKTPYEQYF	TGTGCCAGCAGTGAAAAAACTCCCTACGAGCAGTACTTC	.	.	13	TRBV6-1	TRBJ2-7
CSATRALAGHLNEQFF	TGCAGCGCTACTCGAGCGCTAGCGGGGCATCTTAATGAGCAGTTCTTC	TRBD2	.	16	TRBV29-1	TRBJ2-1
CASSTGRRGVGYGYTF	TGTGCCAGCAGTACAGGCAGGAGGGGTGTAGGCTATGGCTACACCTTC	.	.	16	TRBV6-2/TRBV6-3	TRBJ1-2
CASSQPGGAGGQYF	TGTGCCAGCAGCCAACCAGGGGGCGCGGGTGGGCAGTACTTC	TRBD1	.	14	TRBV3-1	TRBJ2-7
CSARTSGPSTDTQYF	TGCAGTGCCCGGACTAGCGGACCCAGCACAGATACGCAGTATTTT	TRBD2	many	15	TRBV20-1	TRBJ2-3
CASKGDGLTEQYF	TGTGCCAGCAAGGGTGACGGACTCACTGAGCAGTACTTC	.	many	13	TRBV28	TRBJ2-7
CASSLGGGASEQYF	TGTGCCAGCAGCTTAGGAGGGGGGGCAAGCGAGCAGTACTTC	.	many	14	TRBV7-2	TRBJ2-7
CSARGHPGLAGGATYNEQFF	TGCAGTGCTAGAGGCCACCCGGGACTAGCGGGGGGGGCGACCTACAATGAGCAGTTCTTC	TRBD2	many	20	TRBV20-1	TRBJ2-1
CASSSNRGLNTEAFF	TGTGCCAGCAGCTCAAACAGGGGTCTGAACACTGAAGCTTTCTTT	TRBD1	many	15	TRBV7-9	TRBJ1-1
CASSARTLVYNEQFF	TGTGCCAGCAGCGCACGAACCCTAGTCTACAATGAGCAGTTCTTC	.	few	15	TRBV9	TRBJ2-1
CASSGARAATDTQYF	TGTGCCAGTAGTGGTGCCAGAGCAGCCACAGATACGCAGTATTTT	.	.	15	TRBV19	TRBJ2-3
CTSSLETNSYNEQFF	TGCACCAGCAGCTTAGAAACGAACTCCTACAATGAGCAGTTCTTC	.	.	15	TRBV5-1	TRBJ2-1
CASSSPGTGMFTDTQYF	TGTGCCAGCAGTTCACCCGGGACAGGGATGTTTACAGATACGCAGTATTTT	TRBD1	many	17	TRBV27	TRBJ2-3
CASSLEGSGEQFF	TGCGCCAGCAGCTTGGAGGGGTCCGGTGAGCAGTTCTTC	.	.	13	TRBV5-1	TRBJ2-1
CASTGGGAKNIQYF	TGTGCCAGCACCGGAGGGGGAGCCAAAAACATTCAGTACTTC	.	many	14	TRBV6-1	TRBJ2-4
CASSQGLVERGLYNEQFF	TGTGCCAGCAGCCAAGGCTTAGTAGAACGAGGACTCTACAATGAGCAGTTCTTC	.	many	18	TRBV3-1	TRBJ2-1
CAWSVLTSRGETQYF	TGTGCCTGGAGTGTTCTGACGTCGCGGGGAGAGACCCAGTACTTC	.	many	15	TRBV30	TRBJ2-5
CSVAQPRYEQYF	TGCAGCGTTGCGCAGCCCCGTTACGAGCAGTACTTC	.	few	12	TRBV29-1	TRBJ2-7
CSARARLGETSGNTIYF	TGCAGTGCTAGAGCCCGTCTTGGGGAAACCTCTGGAAACACCATATATTTT	.	.	17	TRBV20-1	TRBJ1-3
CASSADSGRAVNEQFF	TGTGCCAGCAGCGCCGATAGCGGGAGGGCCGTCAATGAGCAGTTCTTC	TRBD2	.	16	TRBV11-2	TRBJ2-1
CSANGGMGNQPQHF	TGCAGTGCTAATGGGGGGATGGGCAATCAGCCCCAGCATTTT	.	many	14	TRBV20-1	TRBJ1-5
CASSFIYRTDGQGRTEAFF	TGTGCCAGCAGCTTCATCTACAGAACGGACGGACAGGGTCGGACTGAAGCTTTCTTT	TRBD1	many	19	TRBV11-3	TRBJ1-1
CSAPAAGNTGELFF	TGCAGTGCCCCGGCGGCAGGGAACACCGGGGAGCTGTTTTTT	.	few	14	TRBV20-1	TRBJ2-2
CASSFQITGREDSGYTF	TGCGCCAGCAGCTTCCAAATCACAGGACGGGAAGATTCTGGCTACACCTTC	.	few	17	TRBV5-1	TRBJ1-2
CASSLTGMGYTF	TGTGCCAGCAGCTTAACAGGGATGGGCTACACCTTC	.	.	12	TRBV7-2	TRBJ1-2
CASSESVVTRAEAFF	TGTGCCAGCAGTGAATCGGTTGTTACACGGGCTGAAGCTTTCTTT	.	.	15	TRBV6-1	TRBJ1-1
CASSIPGASGNTIYF	TGTGCCAGCAGCATTCCAGGAGCCTCTGGAAACACCATATATTTT	.	few	15	TRBV7-9	TRBJ1-3